The 29 T cell receptor beta chains below come from one sample, sequenced in a study of shared clonotypes between healthy human individuals. The table came from immunoSEQ multiplex PCR; TCRdb's copy has only in-frame clones and leaves some out. This table holds roughly 1,500,000 clones, 98% to 99% found once. Sequenced: naive CD4+ T cells sorted from blood. The subset was: CD45RA+ positively selected. The receptors were gathered from a man younger than 45 in good health.

The chain joins TRBV12-2 to TRBJ2-5; the table's D gene call, TRBD2, was not cross checked with the DNA. TRBV12-2 has pseudogene status. This CDR3 region has 13 residues. CDR3 amino acids: CASRLRRDETQYF. As DNA, the CDR3 is TGTGCAAGTCGCTTAAGGCGGGACGAGACCCAGTACTTC.

CDR3 loop: CASSSTGARGYTF. For the CDR3, the DNA is TGTGCCAGCAGCTCTACAGGGGCTAGGGGCTACACCTTC. The chain has TRBV13 and TRBJ1-2; 7 positions agree with TRBD1. Trimming cost V 4 bases and J 8 bases; bases outside gene matches: 7. Germline assignment: CDR1 PRHDT and CDR2 FYEKMQ (reference sequence). The CDR3 has 13 amino acids. Complete variable domain (other parts from reference TRBV13 and TRBJ1-2): AAGVIQSPRHLIKEKRETATLKCYPIPRHDTVYWYQQGPGQDPQFLISFYEKMQSDKGSIPDRFSAQQFSDYHSELNMSSLELGDSALYFCASSSTGARGYTFGSGTRLTVV.

CDR3 bases: TGTGCCAGCAGCGTAGAAGGACAGGGGCGGGGTGAAGCTTTCTTT. Residues: CASSVEGQGRGEAFF. V gene TRBV9 combines with J gene TRBJ1-1; 9 bases match TRBD1. The germline V gene encodes CDR1 SGDLS and CDR2 YYNGEE. This CDR3 has 15 residues. The V segment lost 0 bases and the J segment 7 bases; nucleotides outside the gene matches: 7.

The V call is TRBV18, the J call TRBJ2-7; 8 positions match TRBD1. The CDR3 has 15 amino acids. Trimming removed 8 bases from V and 3 bases from J; junction bases left unmatched: 12. In germline, CDR1 is KGHSH, CDR2 LQKENI. This CDR3 reads CASTTRGQGDYEQYF. The CDR3 DNA reads as TGTGCCAGCACTACGAGAGGACAGGGAGACTACGAGCAGTACTTC.

This chain connects TRBV5-1 to TRBJ2-5, with 9 bases fitting TRBD1. CDR1 is SGHRS, CDR2 YFSETQ, per germline. With V trimmed by 4 bases and J by 4 bases, 8 bases remained unmatched. CDR3 size: 15 residues. The CDR3 loop is CASSPDRGNSETQYF. The CDR3, as DNA: TGCGCCAGCAGCCCGGACAGGGGAAATTCAGAGACCCAGTACTTC.

This sequence joins TRBV6-1 and TRBJ2-5; TRBD1 is a possible D gene (6 bases). Germline loops: CDR1 MNHNS, CDR2 SASEGT. The CDR3 runs 15 residues. The germline V and J ends were trimmed by 10 bases and 6 bases, with 24 bases remaining between them. CDR3 in amino acids: CANTWKGGQRKTQYF. The CDR3, as DNA: TGTGCCAACACCTGGAAAGGCGGACAGAGGAAGACCCAGTACTTC.

This chain uses TRBV9 with TRBJ1-1; 7 positions match TRBD1. This CDR3 has 13 residues. Germline values: CDR1 SGDLS, CDR2 YYNGEE. V lost 4 bases and J lost 6; bases outside the gene matches: 6. CDR3 loop: CASSLVGQAEAFF. The CDR3 region has the DNA TGTGCCAGCAGCTTGGTTGGACAGGCTGAAGCTTTCTTT.

The genes are TRBV7-9 and TRBJ2-3, with 13 bases fitting TRBD2. The germline V gene has CDR1 SEHNR and CDR2 FQNEAQ (reference sequence). The CDR3 has 17 amino acids. V trimming: 5 bases; J trimming: 4 bases; junction bases outside the gene matches: 9. CDR3 sequence: CASSRFGTSGAPDTQYF. CDR3 coding DNA: TGTGCCAGCAGCCGTTTCGGGACTAGCGGGGCCCCAGATACGCAGTATTTT.

V usage is TRBV5-6 and J usage is TRBJ1-1; the D gene is possibly TRBD1 (5 bases). The CDR3 totals 13 residues. V was shortened by 1 base and J by 5 bases, with 9 bases between the two germline ends. Germline CDR1 reads SGHDT; CDR2 reads YYEEEE. CDR3 coding DNA: TGTGCCAGCAGCTTGTTATGGGGGACTGAAGCTTTCTTT. It specifies CASSLLWGTEAFF.

The chain couples TRBV5-1 to TRBJ2-7; 8 positions agree with TRBD2. V was pared by 2 bases and J by 1 base, with 11 bases of the junction left unmatched. Germline V CDR1 and CDR2: SGHRS, YFSETQ. This CDR3 is 17 amino acids long. This CDR3 is CASSLALSGSGSYEQYF. The CDR3 region has the DNA TGCGCCAGCAGCTTAGCGTTAAGCGGGAGCGGGTCCTACGAGCAGTACTTC.

This clone appeared once. The chain joins TRBV6-1 to TRBJ2-5, with D maybe TRBD1 (6 bases). This CDR3 has 14 residues. The germline gives CDR1 MNHNS, CDR2 SASEGT. The V and J ends lost 8 bases and 2 bases respectively, with 15 bases between them. The chain's CDR3 is CASLQGRYQETQYF. The CDR3, as DNA: TGTGCCAGCCTACAGGGCAGGTATCAAGAGACCCAGTACTTC.

The chain has TRBV7-9 and TRBJ2-1, with TRBD2 identical over 8 bases. The CDR3 has 17 residues. In germline, CDR1 is SEHNR, CDR2 FQNEAQ (reference sequence). V was pared by 5 bases and J by 2 bases, with 11 bases of the junction left unmatched. CDR3 nucleotide sequence: TGTGCCAGCAGCCCGACGGGCGGGAGGTCCCCCTACAATGAGCAGTTCTTC. As protein: CASSPTGGRSPYNEQFF.

The chain employs TRBV29-1 and TRBJ2-1; 11 nucleotides agree with TRBD1. V shed 7 bases, J shed 4 bases, and the junction held 9 bases outside the gene matches. This CDR3 region has 15 residues. Looked up from germline, CDR1 is SQVTM and CDR2 is ANQGSEA. CDR3 in amino acids: CSALGGQGAYNEQFF. DNA of the CDR3: TGCAGCGCCCTCGGAGGACAGGGGGCGTACAATGAGCAGTTCTTC.

The CDR3 DNA reads as TGTGCCAGCAGACAGATGGACACTGAAGCTTTCTTT. Amino acids: CASRQMDTEAFF. The chain carries TRBV25-1 and TRBJ1-1, with D uncertain. V gave up 6 bases and J gave up 3 bases, with 8 bases separating them. Germline V gene sequence: CDR1 MGHDK, CDR2 SYGVNS. The CDR3 is 12 residues long.

The chain links TRBV6-1 to TRBJ1-5, with TRBD1 matching 8 bases. The CDR3 is 14 residues long. V lost 5 bases and J lost 9; bases outside the gene matches: 9. Germline lookup yields CDR1 MNHNS and CDR2 SASEGT. CDR3 nucleotides: TGTGCCAGCAGTCTCCGGACAGGGTTTTCGCCCCAGCATTTT. This translates into CASSLRTGFSPQHF.

J is TRBJ2-3 and V is TRBV4-1; D unclear. This CDR3 comprises 17 residues. In germline, CDR1 is MGHRA, CDR2 YSYEKL. The ends were cut back, 6 bases at V and 2 bases at J, with 21 bases in the middle. CDR3 nucleotide sequence: TGCGCCAGCAGACAAACGCCGACGGGCCCCGTCACAGATACGCAGTATTTT. It specifies CASRQTPTGPVTDTQYF.

This chain uses TRBV9 with TRBJ2-5; maybe TRBD1 (6 bases). Germline assignment: CDR1 SGDLS and CDR2 YYNGEE. The CDR3 runs to 14 residues. Trimming shortened V by 6 bases and J by 1 base, and 13 bases separated the two germline ends. The DNA of the CDR3 is TGTGCCAGCACCGGCAGGGGTGGCCAAGAGACCCAGTACTTC. Its translation is CASTGRGGQETQYF.

The chain has TRBV9 and TRBJ2-7; possibly TRBD2 for D (5 bases). Trimming took 3 bases from V and 2 from J, leaving 15 bases between them. Germline V gives CDR1 SGDLS, CDR2 YYNGEE. The CDR3 loop spans 15 amino acids. The CDR3 sequence is CASSAQAVTTYEQYF. The CDR3 DNA sequence: TGTGCCAGCAGCGCCCAAGCGGTTACCACCTACGAGCAGTACTTC.

On this clone: Other DNA variants within this sample encode the same CDR3. V usage is TRBV5-1 and J usage is TRBJ2-1, with 9 nucleotides matching TRBD2. Trimming took 3 bases from V and 0 from J; bases not matched to a gene: 1. The CDR3 has 15 residues. Germline lookup yields CDR1 SGHRS and CDR2 YFSETQ. CDR3 sequence: CASSSGLASYNEQFF. CDR3 nucleotide sequence: TGCGCCAGCAGCTCGGGACTAGCCTCCTACAATGAGCAGTTCTTC.

The chain couples TRBV18 to TRBJ2-3, with TRBD1 identical over 10 bases. This CDR3 has 17 residues. V was pared by 1 base and J by 6 bases, with 10 bases of the junction left unmatched. CDR1 KGHSH and CDR2 LQKENI come from the germline V gene. CDR3 sequence (DNA): TGTGCCAGCTCACCACTAACCGGGACAGGGGTGACGGATACGCAGTATTTT. Translating it yields CASSPLTGTGVTDTQYF.

The chain has TRBV10-3 and TRBJ2-7; a possible D gene is TRBD1 (5 bases). V shed 4 bases and J shed 4 bases, with 14 bases lying between them. CDR3 length equals 14 residues. Germline V gives CDR1 ENHRY, CDR2 SYGVKD. This CDR3 is CAISGSDTLYEQYF. CDR3 nucleotides: TGTGCCATCAGTGGGTCGGACACCCTTTACGAGCAGTACTTC.

J is TRBJ2-1 and V is TRBV18; 15 bases match TRBD2. Germline lookup yields CDR1 KGHSH and CDR2 LQKENI. V gave up 3 bases and J gave up 9 bases; unmatched junction bases: 6. The CDR3 runs to 16 residues. CDR3 residues: CASSPRGLAGGGEQFF. CDR3 nucleotides: TGTGCCAGCTCACCGCGGGGACTAGCGGGAGGAGGTGAGCAGTTCTTC.

This CDR3 is CASSVTSGITDTQYF. The CDR3 nucleotides are TGTGCCAGCAGCGTTACTAGCGGGATTACAGATACGCAGTATTTT. The chain uses TRBV9 and TRBJ2-3; 10 bases agree with TRBD2. V lost 2 bases to trimming and J lost 3 bases; unmatched junction nucleotides: 3. From germline, CDR1 is SGDLS and CDR2 YYNGEE. The CDR3 length is 15 residues.

The gene calls are TRBV29-1 and TRBJ2-4, with a weak D call TRBD1 (6 bases). The CDR3 totals 16 residues. The V end lost 5 bases, the J end lost 5 bases, and 22 bases lay between the germline ends. CDR1 is SQVTM, CDR2 ANQGSEA, per germline. CDR3 nucleotide sequence: TGCAGCGTTCTGAATACAGGGTTCTCAGAAGAAAACATTCAGTACTTC. Its translation is CSVLNTGFSEENIQYF.

The genes are TRBV29-1 and TRBJ2-6; 8 bases align to TRBD1. Germline trimming cut 1 base from V and 0 bases from J; bases unmatched to any gene: 2. Looked up from germline, CDR1 is SQVTM and CDR2 is ANQGSEA. This CDR3 spans 16 amino acids. The CDR3 DNA is TGCAGCGTTGAAGGGGACAGGACCTCTGGGGCCAACGTCCTGACTTTC. This sequence encodes CSVEGDRTSGANVLTF. Combining the CDR3 with reference TRBV29-1 and TRBJ2-6 gives the whole variable domain SAVISQKPSRDICQRGTSLTIQCQVDSQVTMMFWYRQQPGQSLTLIATANQGSEATYESGFVIDKFPISRPNLTFSTLTVSNMSPEDSSIYLCSVEGDRTSGANVLTFGAGSRLTVL.

The rearrangement uses TRBV27 and TRBJ2-5, with TRBD2 identical over 11 bases. The trim removed 5 bases at V and 4 bases at J, leaving 9 bases unmatched. The CDR3 runs to 16 residues. Looked up from germline, CDR1 is MNHEY and CDR2 is SMNVEV (reference sequence). The CDR3 is CASSPSIAGGRETQYF. The CDR3 DNA follows: TGTGCCAGCAGTCCGTCAATAGCGGGAGGGCGAGAGACCCAGTACTTC.

The CDR3 here is CASSEASLHYGYTF. The DNA of the CDR3 is TGTGCCAGCAGTGAAGCGTCTCTGCACTATGGCTACACCTTC. The chain links TRBV6-1 to TRBJ1-2; no reliable D call. V lost 0 bases and J lost 3, with 8 bases in between. Germline V lookup: CDR1 MNHNS, CDR2 SASEGT. The CDR3 extends over 14 amino acids.

The rearrangement links TRBV27 to TRBJ2-1; D perhaps matches TRBD2 (6 bases). Germline values: CDR1 MNHEY, CDR2 SMNVEV (reference sequence). V was cut by 7 bases and J by 5 bases, with 24 bases left in between. This CDR3 has 17 amino acids. CDR3 nucleotides: TGTGCCAGCAATCCGGGACTTCTTTACAACACACACAATGAGCAGTTCTTC. Protein sequence: CASNPGLLYNTHNEQFF.

This sequence joins TRBV6-1 and TRBJ1-1; TRBD1 is a possible D gene (5 bases). The length of the CDR3 is 15 residues. Trimming took off 4 bases at V and 0 bases at J, with 12 bases between the two ends. From germline, CDR1 is MNHNS and CDR2 SASEGT. The CDR3, as DNA: TGTGCCAGCAGTGGACAGATCCTCATGAACACTGAAGCTTTCTTT. It is translated as CASSGQILMNTEAFF.